This entry describes one TCR beta chain. What it recognizes is unknown. CDR1 LNHNV and CDR2 YYDKDF come from the germline V gene (reference sequence). This CDR3 is 16 amino acids long. The germline V and J ends were trimmed by 3 bases and 4 bases, with 16 bases remaining between them. The data derive from a study of PD-1 blockade in classical Hodgkin lymphoma. The study's findings and limits: As was reported, newly diagnosed patients showed lower baseline TCR diversity than healthy donors did. What drove the repertoire differences, possibly disease activity or prior therapy, has not been defined.

Here immunoSEQ multiplex PCR was the method, and the copy in TCRdb shows in-frame clones only, minus some. The data contain roughly 21,000 clones, more than 75% of them singletons. Time point defined: newly diagnosed, previously untreated cHL patient sample. Isolation of CD8+ T cells from thawed PBMCs used magnetic negative selection. For comparison, PBMCs from newly diagnosed, untreated classical Hodgkin lymphoma were used. This chain uses TRBV15 with TRBJ2-1; D perhaps matches TRBD2 (7 bases). This receptor was identified in a human donor with classical Hodgkin lymphoma. The sequenced sample was CD8+ T cells from blood. For the CDR3, the DNA is TGTGCCACCAGCAGCCGAGGACGGGGGGCTTACAATGAGCAGTTCTTC. This translates into CATSSRGRGAYNEQFF. Together with reference TRBV15 and TRBJ2-1, the CDR3 gives the full variable domain: DAMVIQNPRYQVTQFGKPVTLSCSQTLNHNVMYWYQQKSSQAPKLLFHYYDKDFNNEADTPDNFQSRRPNTSFCFLDIRSPGLGDTAMYLCATSSRGRGAYNEQFFGPGTRLTVL.